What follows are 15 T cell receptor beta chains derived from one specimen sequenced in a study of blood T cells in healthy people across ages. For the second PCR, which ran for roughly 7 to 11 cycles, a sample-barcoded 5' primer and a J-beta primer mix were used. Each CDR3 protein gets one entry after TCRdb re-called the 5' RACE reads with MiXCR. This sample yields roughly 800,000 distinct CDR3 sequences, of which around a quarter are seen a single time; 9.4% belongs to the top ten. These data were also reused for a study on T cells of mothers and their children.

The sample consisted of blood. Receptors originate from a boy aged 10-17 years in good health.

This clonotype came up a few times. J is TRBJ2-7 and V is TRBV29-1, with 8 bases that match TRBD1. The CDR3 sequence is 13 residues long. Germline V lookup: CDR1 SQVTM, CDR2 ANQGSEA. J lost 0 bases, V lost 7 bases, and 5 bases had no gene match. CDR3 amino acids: CSASDRGSYEQYF. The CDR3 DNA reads TGCAGCGCTTCCGACAGGGGCTCCTACGAGCAGTACTTC.

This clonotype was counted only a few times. In nucleotides, the CDR3 is TGTGCCACCAGTGTGGGACAGGGCCGGGAGACCCAGTACTTC. Translated, it gives CATSVGQGRETQYF. This chain uses TRBV24-1 with TRBJ2-5; 9 bases match TRBD1. This CDR3 comprises 14 residues. CDR1 KGHDR and CDR2 SFDVKD come from the germline V gene. V lost 5 bases, J lost 5 bases, and 5 bases stayed unmatched.

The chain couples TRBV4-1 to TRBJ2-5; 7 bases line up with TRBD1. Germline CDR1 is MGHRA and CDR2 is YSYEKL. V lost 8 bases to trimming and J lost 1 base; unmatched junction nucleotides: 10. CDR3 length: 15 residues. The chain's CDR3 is CASRPRGLFQETQYF. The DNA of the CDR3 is TGCGCCAGCCGCCCAAGGGGGCTGTTCCAAGAGACCCAGTACTTC.

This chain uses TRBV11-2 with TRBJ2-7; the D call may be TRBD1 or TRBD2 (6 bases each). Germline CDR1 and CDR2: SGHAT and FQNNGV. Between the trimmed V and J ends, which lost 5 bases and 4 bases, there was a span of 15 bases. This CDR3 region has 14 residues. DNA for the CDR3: TGTGCCAGCAGCATGTCAGGGGAGGTGTACGAGCAGTACTTC. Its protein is CASSMSGEVYEQYF.

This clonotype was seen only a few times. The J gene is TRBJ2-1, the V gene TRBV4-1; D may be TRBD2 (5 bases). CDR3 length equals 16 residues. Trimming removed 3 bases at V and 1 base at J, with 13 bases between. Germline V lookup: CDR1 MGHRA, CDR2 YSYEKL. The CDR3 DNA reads TGCGCCAGCAGCCACCTGGAGGAGGTGTCCTACAATGAGCAGTTCTTC. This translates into CASSHLEEVSYNEQFF.

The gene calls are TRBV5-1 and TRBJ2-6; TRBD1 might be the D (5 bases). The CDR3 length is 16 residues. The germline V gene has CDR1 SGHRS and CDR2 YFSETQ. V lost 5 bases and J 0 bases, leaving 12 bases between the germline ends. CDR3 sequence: CASRNVDSSGANVLTF. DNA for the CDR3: TGCGCCAGCAGGAACGTAGACAGCTCTGGGGCCAACGTCCTGACTTTC.

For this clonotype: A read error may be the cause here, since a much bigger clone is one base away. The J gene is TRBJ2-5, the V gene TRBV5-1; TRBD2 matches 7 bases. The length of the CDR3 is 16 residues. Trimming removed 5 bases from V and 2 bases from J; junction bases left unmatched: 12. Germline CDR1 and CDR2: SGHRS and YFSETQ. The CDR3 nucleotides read TGCGCCAGCAGGAGGATACCGGGACTACTGCAAGAGACCCAGTACTTC. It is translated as CASRRIPGLLQETQYF.

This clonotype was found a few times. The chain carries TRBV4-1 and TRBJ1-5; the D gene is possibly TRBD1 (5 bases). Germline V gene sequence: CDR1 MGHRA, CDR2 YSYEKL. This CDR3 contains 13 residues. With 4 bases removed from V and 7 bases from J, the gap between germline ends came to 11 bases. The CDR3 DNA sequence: TGCGCCAGCAGCCCGGGGGTCGGACAGCCCCAGCATTTT. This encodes CASSPGVGQPQHF.

The CDR3 spells CASSQEGERGRDTQYF. DNA of the CDR3: TGCGCCAGCAGCCAAGAGGGTGAGAGGGGGAGGGATACGCAGTATTTT. The chain recombines TRBV4-1 with TRBJ2-3, with D perhaps matching TRBD1 or TRBD2 (6 bases each). CDR3 length: 16 residues. Germline CDR1 and CDR2: MGHRA and YSYEKL. V was cut by 0 bases and J by 6 bases, with 16 bases left in between.

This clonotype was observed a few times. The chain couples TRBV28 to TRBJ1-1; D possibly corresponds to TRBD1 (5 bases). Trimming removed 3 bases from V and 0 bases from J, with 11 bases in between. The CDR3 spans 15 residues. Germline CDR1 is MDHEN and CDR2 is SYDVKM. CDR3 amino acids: CASSFSQGMNTEAFF. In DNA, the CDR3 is TGTGCCAGCAGTTTCTCGCAGGGTATGAACACTGAAGCTTTCTTT.

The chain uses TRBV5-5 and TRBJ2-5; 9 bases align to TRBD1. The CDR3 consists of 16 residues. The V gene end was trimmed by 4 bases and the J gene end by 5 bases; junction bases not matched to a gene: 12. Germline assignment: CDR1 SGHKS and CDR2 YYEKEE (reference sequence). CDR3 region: CASSPKTGQGGETQYF. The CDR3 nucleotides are TGTGCCAGCAGCCCTAAAACGGGACAGGGAGGCGAGACCCAGTACTTC.

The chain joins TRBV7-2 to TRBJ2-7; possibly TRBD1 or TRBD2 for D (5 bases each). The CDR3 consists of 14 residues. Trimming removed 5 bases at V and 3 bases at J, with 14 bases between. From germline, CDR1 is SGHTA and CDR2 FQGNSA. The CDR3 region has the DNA TGTGCCAGCAGCCCCGGGGCCGAGGGCTACGAGCAGTACTTC. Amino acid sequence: CASSPGAEGYEQYF.

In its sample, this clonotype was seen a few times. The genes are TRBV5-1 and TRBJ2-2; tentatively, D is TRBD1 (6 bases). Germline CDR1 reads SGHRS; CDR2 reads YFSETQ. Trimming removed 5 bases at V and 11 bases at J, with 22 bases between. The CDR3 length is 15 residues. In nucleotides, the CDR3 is TGCGCCAGCAGTTATTACGGGACATCGGTTCGAGAGCTGTTTTTT. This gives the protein CASSYYGTSVRELFF.

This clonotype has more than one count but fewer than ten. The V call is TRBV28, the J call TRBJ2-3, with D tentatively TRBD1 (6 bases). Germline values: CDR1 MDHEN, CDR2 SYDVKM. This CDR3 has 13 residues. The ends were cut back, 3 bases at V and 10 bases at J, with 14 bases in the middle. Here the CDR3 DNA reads TGTGCCAGCAGTTTGGGACACAGGGATGCGCAGTATTTT. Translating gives CASSLGHRDAQYF. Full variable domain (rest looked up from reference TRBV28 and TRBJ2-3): DVKVTQSSRYLVKRTGEKVFLECVQDMDHENMFWYRQDPGLGLRLIYFSYDVKMKEKGDIPEGYSVSREKKERFSLILESASTNQTSMYLCASSLGHRDAQYFGPGTRLTVL.

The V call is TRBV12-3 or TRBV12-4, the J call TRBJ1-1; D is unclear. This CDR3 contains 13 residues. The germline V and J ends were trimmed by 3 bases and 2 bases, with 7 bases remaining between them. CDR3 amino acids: CASSFSFNTEAFF. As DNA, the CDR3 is TGTGCCAGCAGTTTTTCCTTCAACACTGAAGCTTTCTTT.